This T cell receptor (beta chain) appears in the sequencing data of a study of post-analysis software for immune sequencing data. General study points: Multiple sclerosis patients had significantly lower normalized Chao1 diversity than controls.

Unique molecular identifiers had been added to the TCR beta cDNA libraries. TCRdb independently ran MiXCR on the PCR reads; one entry per CDR3 protein. Among about half a million distinct CDR3 sequences listed, roughly 34% were seen once. This clonotype was detected a few times. Its antigen is as yet unknown. The sequencing input was blood. The clonotype originates from a girl aged 2 to 17 with multiple sclerosis.

The CDR3 DNA is TGCGCCAGCAGCTCTCAAAGGGCTCCTCACGGCTACACCTTC. Amino acids: CASSSQRAPHGYTF. The rearrangement joins TRBV5-1 to TRBJ1-2; D gene ambiguous. The V and J ends lost 3 bases and 8 bases respectively, with 17 bases between them. There are 14 residues in the CDR3. In germline, CDR1 is SGHRS, CDR2 YFSETQ.